These T cell receptor beta chains were read from a single sample in a study of blood T cell repertoires in COVID-19. Profiling relied on immunoSEQ multiplex PCR, and the TCRdb table lists in-frame clones only, not all of them. The sample consists of about 250,000 clones, 80% to 90% of them appearing once. Input material: peripheral blood. Receptors were obtained from a man aged 25 to 40 with acute or convalescent COVID-19. Both conserved end residues are part of each CDR3. A D gene is named only where the DNA matches it firmly. Expanded clones get a size class; other rows say once, few or many, or leave the size out.

CDR3aa	CDR3nt	abundance	j_gene	v_gene	d_gene
CASVSGGGTAEKLFF	TGTGCCAGCGTCTCTGGAGGCGGGACAGCAGAAAAACTGTTTTTT	.	TRBJ1-4	TRBV28	TRBD1
CASSPQPAGSGNTIYF	TGTGCCAGCTCACCCCAACCGGCCGGGTCGGGAAACACCATATATTTT	.	TRBJ1-3	TRBV18	.
CASSKGLESTEAFF	TGTGCCAGCAGCAAGGGGCTCGAGAGCACTGAAGCTTTCTTT	.	TRBJ1-1	TRBV5-4	.
CASSLNQGNQPQHF	TGTGCCAGCAGCCTAAATCAGGGTAATCAGCCCCAGCATTTT	.	TRBJ1-5	TRBV11-2	.
CASIYPGPGQGKGYGYTF	TGCGCCAGCATCTACCCCGGACCAGGGCAGGGCAAAGGCTATGGCTACACCTTC	.	TRBJ1-2	TRBV23-1	.
CASSISAALYNEQFF	TGTGCCAGTAGTATATCAGCGGCCCTATACAATGAGCAGTTCTTC	.	TRBJ2-1	TRBV19	.
CASSGPGRRGTDTQYF	TGTGCCAGCAGTGGACCCGGGAGAAGAGGCACAGATACGCAGTATTTT	.	TRBJ2-3	TRBV6-2/TRBV6-3	.
CASSLVGGYSNQPQHF	TGTGCCAGCAGTTTGGTTGGGGGGTATAGCAATCAGCCCCAGCATTTT	.	TRBJ1-5	TRBV28	.
CASSYLNSGANVLTF	TGTGCCAGCAGCTACCTTAACTCTGGGGCCAACGTCCTGACTTTC	.	TRBJ2-6	TRBV2	.
CAWSVRVQGRELFF	TGTGCCTGGAGTGTACGGGTACAGGGTAGGGAACTGTTTTTT	.	TRBJ1-4	TRBV30	.
CASSQSTGQPQHF	TGTGCCAGCAGCCAGTCCACGGGTCAGCCCCAGCATTTT	.	TRBJ1-5	TRBV14	.
CASSLGLAGNEQFF	TGTGCCAGCAGCTTAGGACTAGCGGGGAATGAGCAGTTCTTC	few	TRBJ2-1	TRBV7-9	TRBD2
CATSRVGNQPQHF	TGTGCCACCAGCAGAGTAGGCAATCAGCCCCAGCATTTT	.	TRBJ1-5	TRBV15	.
CASSRSISDSPLHF	TGTGCCAGCAGCAGGTCAATATCGGATTCACCCCTCCACTTT	.	TRBJ1-6	TRBV6-6	.
CASSVGGREGNTIYF	TGTGCCAGCAGCGTAGGAGGCAGGGAAGGAAACACCATATATTTT	.	TRBJ1-3	TRBV9	.
CASHAREETQYF	TGTGCCAGTCACGCCAGGGAAGAGACCCAGTACTTC	.	TRBJ2-5	TRBV5-4	.
CASSPGGGVGNIQYF	TGTGCCAGCTCACCCGGAGGGGGCGTTGGAAACATTCAGTACTTC	.	TRBJ2-4	TRBV18	.
CASSGGGQGLLTGELFF	TGTGCCAGCAGCGGGGGGGGACAGGGCCTCCTCACCGGGGAGCTGTTTTTT	.	TRBJ2-2	TRBV5-4	TRBD1
CASSLGLAGGRGTDTQYF	TGTGCCAGCAGCTTAGGACTAGCGGGAGGTCGGGGGACAGATACGCAGTATTTT	.	TRBJ2-3	TRBV7-3	TRBD2
CASSAGRHYGYTF	TGTGCCAGTAGCGCGGGGCGTCACTATGGCTACACCTTC	.	TRBJ1-2	TRBV19	.
CASSPTGVGGEKLFF	TGTGCCAGCAGCCCGACAGGGGTTGGTGGTGAAAAACTGTTTTTT	.	TRBJ1-4	TRBV7-9	TRBD1
CASSSPGPPYEQYF	TGTGCCAGCAGCTCTCCGGGTCCCCCCTACGAGCAGTACTTC	.	TRBJ2-7	TRBV6-6	.
CASSQRLAGYNEQFF	TGTGCCAGCAGTCAGAGACTAGCGGGGTACAATGAGCAGTTCTTC	.	TRBJ2-1	TRBV27	TRBD2
CASSYKLAGELFF	TGTGCCAGCAGCTATAAGCTCGCCGGGGAGCTGTTTTTT	.	TRBJ2-2	TRBV9	.
CASSYLKTSGYNEQFF	TGTGCCAGCAGTTATCTCAAGACTAGCGGTTACAATGAGCAGTTCTTC	.	TRBJ2-1	TRBV27	TRBD2
CAWRDRGFFEQYF	TGTGCCTGGAGGGACAGGGGCTTCTTCGAGCAGTACTTC	.	TRBJ2-7	TRBV30	TRBD1
CAWSGGQDGYTF	TGTGCCTGGAGTGGGGGACAGGATGGCTACACCTTC	.	TRBJ1-2	TRBV30	TRBD1